The 5 T cell receptor beta chains listed next were all sequenced from one sample in a study of T cells after yellow fever vaccination. TCRdb used MiXCR to reprocess the 5' RACE reads, holding one entry per CDR3 protein. This sample has 150,000 to 200,000 distinct CDR3 sequences, with around 10% found just once. This material consisted of CD8+ T cells sorted from PBMCs, taken 15 days after the yellow fever booster vaccination. All receptors come from a young man who received the YFV17D yellow fever vaccine.

This clonotype was recorded at least ten times. The V call is TRBV5-4, the J call TRBJ2-1; a possible D gene is TRBD2 (6 bases). Germline values: CDR1 SGHNT, CDR2 YYREEE (reference sequence). This CDR3 contains 14 residues. Trimming stripped 2 bases from V and 7 bases from J, with 13 bases between. The chain's CDR3 is CASSFGGAENEQFF. CDR3 nucleotide sequence: TGTGCCAGCAGCTTCGGCGGGGCCGAGAATGAGCAGTTCTTC.

This chain connects TRBV27 to TRBJ2-1; 7 bases align to TRBD2. This CDR3 has 13 residues. Germline assignment: CDR1 MNHEY and CDR2 SMNVEV (reference sequence). V trimming: 6 bases; J trimming: 7 bases; junction bases outside the gene matches: 6. CDR3 region: CASSPGLLNEQFF. The CDR3 DNA follows: TGTGCCAGCAGCCCGGGACTATTGAATGAGCAGTTCTTC.

The CDR3, as DNA: TGTGCCAGCGGTAACGGGGCTAACTATGGCTACACCTTC. It is translated as CASGNGANYGYTF. The V and J genes are TRBV27 and TRBJ1-2; D call uncertain. The CDR3 runs 13 residues. Trimming stripped 8 bases from V and 0 bases from J, with 10 bases between. Germline-derived CDR1 and CDR2 are MNHEY and SMNVEV (reference sequence).

This clonotype was counted at least ten times. The rearrangement links TRBV6-2 or TRBV6-3 to TRBJ2-7, with D possibly TRBD2 on 6 matching bases. Germline CDR1 MNHEY, CDR2 SVGEGT. The CDR3 length is 12 residues. Trimming stripped 4 bases from V and 4 bases from J, with 8 bases between. The CDR3 sequence is CASSLRGYEQYF. The CDR3, as DNA: TGTGCCAGCAGTTTGCGGGGTTACGAGCAGTACTTC.

Only a few counts were recorded for this clonotype. V and J are TRBV27 and TRBJ2-2; no firm D call. The CDR3 is 16 amino acids. Trimming removed 0 bases from V and 1 base from J, with 9 bases in between. The germline V gene has CDR1 MNHEY and CDR2 SMNVEV (reference sequence). CDR3 in amino acids: CASSLSGYLNTGELFF. CDR3 nucleotides: TGTGCCAGCAGTTTATCAGGCTACCTGAACACCGGGGAGCTGTTTTTT.